This paragraph reports one T cell receptor (beta chain). Its antigen remains unknown. The data were obtained in a study of response to subunit inactivated influenza vaccine. TCRdb itself ran the RT-PCR reads through MiXCR, one entry per CDR3 protein. The profile covers about 700,000 distinct CDR3 sequences, with 11% to 15% appearing a single time and 5.5% to 7% taken by the ten largest. Between the trimmed V and J ends, which lost 1 base and 2 bases, there was a span of 11 bases. CDR1 and CDR2 (germline): LGHDT, YNNKEL (reference sequence). The CDR3 contains 16 residues. Study-level points and caveats: After each seasonal influenza vaccination, few new T cells are recruited, the authors suggested.

The receptor comes from a man aged 50 to 59 who received an inactivated influenza vaccine. This specimen consisted of PBMCs from blood, obtained 14 to 15 days before vaccination. The rearrangement links TRBV3-1 to TRBJ2-2; D unresolved. The CDR3 DNA reads TGTGCCAGCAGCCAAGTTATCTTCCTTAACACCGGGGAGCTGTTTTTT. Its translation is CASSQVIFLNTGELFF.